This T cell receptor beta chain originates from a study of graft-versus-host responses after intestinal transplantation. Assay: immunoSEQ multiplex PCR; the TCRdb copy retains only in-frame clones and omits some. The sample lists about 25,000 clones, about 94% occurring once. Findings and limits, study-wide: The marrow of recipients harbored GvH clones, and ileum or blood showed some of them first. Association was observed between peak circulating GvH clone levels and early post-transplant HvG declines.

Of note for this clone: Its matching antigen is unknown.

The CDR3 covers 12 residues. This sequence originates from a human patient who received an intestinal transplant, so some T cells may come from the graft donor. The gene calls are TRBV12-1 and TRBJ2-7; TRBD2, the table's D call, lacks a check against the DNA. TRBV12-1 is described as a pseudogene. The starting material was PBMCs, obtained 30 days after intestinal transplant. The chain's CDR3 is CASSSPFGPEGF. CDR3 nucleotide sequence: TGTGCCAGCAGCTCCCCCTTTGGCCCCGAGGGATTC.